These T cell receptor beta chains were read from a single sample in a study of vaccination effects on CD4 cells after COVID-19. No antigen has been identified for these receptors. The data were produced by immunoSEQ multiplex PCR, yet TCRdb's version contains in-frame clones alone and is incomplete. Counted here are 50,000 to 65,000 clones, 73% occurring once; the ten biggest clones make up over 0.95%. The sequenced sample was CD4+ T cells from PBMCs cultured with HCoV-229E spike peptides, obtained after COVID-19 vaccination. Every receptor here comes from a human donor who received a COVID-19 vaccine. CDR3s include the opening cysteine and the closing phenylalanine or tryptophan. The order of the fields is clone size, J gene, D gene, V gene, CDR3 DNA, CDR3 protein. A D gene is named only where the DNA matches it firmly. Expanded clones are given a class, and other clones once, few, many or no size at all.

NA TRBJ1-1 NA TRBV25-1 TGTGCCAGCAGCCGTGGGGGAACTGAAGCTTTCTTT CASSRGGTEAFF
once TRBJ1-6 NA TRBV10-2 TGCGCCAGCAGTGATTTGGGGCCGATGAGTTCACCCCTCCACTTT CASSDLGPMSSPLHF
NA TRBJ1-3 TRBD1 TRBV30 TGTGCCGTGGACAGGGACAACTCTGGAAACACCATATATTTT CAVDRDNSGNTIYF
NA TRBJ1-4 TRBD1 TRBV19 TGTGCCAGTAGGGACAGGGGGCTTACCAAGAATGAAAAACTGTTTTTT CASRDRGLTKNEKLFF
NA TRBJ1-2 NA TRBV6-4 TGTGCCAGCAGTGATATGGGGAAGGGCTATGGCTACACCTTC CASSDMGKGYGYTF
NA TRBJ1-5 TRBD1 TRBV19 TGTGCCAGTAGGGACAGGTCATATAGCAATCAGCCCCAGCATTTT CASRDRSYSNQPQHF
NA TRBJ1-3 NA TRBV5-1 TGCGCCAGCAGCTCTGTCTCAGGGGGAAACACCATATATTTT CASSSVSGGNTIYF
NA TRBJ1-1 NA TRBV12-3/TRBV12-4 TGTGCCAGCAGACTTGACCTGAACACTGAAGCTTTCTTT CASRLDLNTEAFF
once TRBJ2-1 TRBD2 TRBV24-1 TGTGCCACCAGTGACTCTACTCTAGCGGCCTCATACAATGAGCAGTTCTTC CATSDSTLAASYNEQFF
NA TRBJ2-3 TRBD1 TRBV5-1 TGCGCCAGCAGCTTGGGGACAGGGATCGTGCCAGATACGCAGTATTTT CASSLGTGIVPDTQYF
NA TRBJ1-2 TRBD1 TRBV18 TGTGCCAGCTCATTTACAGGGGAACAGGGCTACACCTTC CASSFTGEQGYTF
few TRBJ1-2 NA TRBV7-8 TGTGCCAGCAGCCCTAAGATAAGACAGAGCGGAGGTGGCTACACCTTC CASSPKIRQSGGGYTF
NA TRBJ1-2 NA TRBV7-9 TGTGCCAGCAGCTTAGCCGGGACACCTCGTGGCTACACCTTC CASSLAGTPRGYTF
few TRBJ1-2 NA TRBV4-1 TGCGCCAGCAGCCAAGAGAGAGGGCGGGGCTACACCTTC CASSQERGRGYTF
NA TRBJ1-6 NA TRBV2 TGTGCCAGCAGTGAACCGAGTCCCAATTCACCCCTCCACTTT CASSEPSPNSPLHF
NA TRBJ1-1 TRBD1 TRBV6-6 TGTGCCAGCAGTCAAAGACAGGGACGAAACACTGAAGCTTTCTTT CASSQRQGRNTEAFF
few TRBJ1-1 NA TRBV5-1 TGCGCCAGCAGCACAAACTTTTGGGAGATGAACACTGAAGCTTTCTTT CASSTNFWEMNTEAFF
NA TRBJ1-4 TRBD1 TRBV10-2 TGCGCCAGCAGTGACCGGGACAGGGGCGAAAAACTGTTTTTT CASSDRDRGEKLFF
NA TRBJ2-1 NA TRBV7-8 TGTGCCAGCAGTCTGGATCGGAGCGATGAGCAGTTCTTC CASSLDRSDEQFF
few TRBJ1-2 TRBD1 TRBV30 TGTGCCTGGAGTCAGGGGGGGGGCTACACCTTC CAWSQGGGYTF
NA TRBJ1-6 NA TRBV6-6 TGTGCCAGCAGGACTGCTGGGAATTCACCCCTCCACTTT CASRTAGNSPLHF
once TRBJ1-1 NA TRBV15 TGTGCCACCAGCAGAGCCGGGGGAGAGCCTGAAGCTTTCTTT CATSRAGGEPEAFF
NA TRBJ1-1 TRBD1 TRBV24-1 TGTGCCACCAGCGGAGGGTCAACAGGGGTGGGGACTGAAGCTTTCTTT CATSGGSTGVGTEAFF
once TRBJ2-2 NA TRBV18 TGTGCCAGCTCACCAACCGTGGCCAACGGGGGCACCGGGGAGCTGTTTTTT CASSPTVANGGTGELFF
NA TRBJ2-2 NA TRBV7-3 TGTGCCAGCAGCTTAACGCCAGGGGTGTCCGGGGAGCTGTTTTTT CASSLTPGVSGELFF
NA TRBJ2-3 NA TRBV7-9 TGTGCCAGCAGCTACACAGGGAGGCAGTATTTT CASSYTGRQYF
NA TRBJ2-5 TRBD1 TRBV7-3 TGTGCCAGCAGCTTAAACAGGGGGGAGACCCAGTACTTC CASSLNRGETQYF
few TRBJ1-6 NA TRBV25-1 TGTGCCAGCAGTGGGGCCATTTATAATTCACCCCTCCACTTT CASSGAIYNSPLHF
once TRBJ1-1 NA TRBV5-1 TGCGCCAGCAGCTTGGGGGACAATGGGGGCACTGAAGCTTTCTTT CASSLGDNGGTEAFF
NA TRBJ2-5 TRBD2 TRBV28 TGTGCCAGCAGTCCTACTAGCGGGGGGGTTGGGACCCAGTACTTC CASSPTSGGVGTQYF
NA TRBJ2-3 TRBD2 TRBV28 TGTGCCAGCACCCGGGGGGGGGCCGGCACAGATACGCAGTATTTT CASTRGGAGTDTQYF
NA TRBJ1-2 TRBD1 TRBV7-9 TGTGCCAGCAGCATACCGACAGGGGATGGCTACACCTTC CASSIPTGDGYTF
NA TRBJ1-1 NA TRBV20-1 TGCAGTGCTAGTAAAGGGGGGATTGAAGCTTTCTTT CSASKGGIEAFF
NA TRBJ1-3 NA TRBV18 TGTGCCAGCTCACCACCTACCGCACAACGAAACACCATATATTTT CASSPPTAQRNTIYF
NA TRBJ2-3 TRBD1 TRBV20-1 TGCAGTGCTAGTCCCGGGACAGGGGGGCGGGGAGATACGCAGTATTTT CSASPGTGGRGDTQYF
NA TRBJ1-3 TRBD1 TRBV19 TGTGCCAGTAGGGACAGGCGCTCTGGAAACACCATATATTTT CASRDRRSGNTIYF
NA TRBJ2-6 NA TRBV5-1 TGCGCCAGCAGCTTGTCAGGGGCTGGGGCCAACGTCCTGACTTTC CASSLSGAGANVLTF
few TRBJ2-5 TRBD1 TRBV7-9 TGTGCCAGCAGCGGGGGACAGGGGGGACGGGAGACCCAGTACTTC CASSGGQGGRETQYF
NA TRBJ1-6 NA TRBV10-3 TGTGCCATCAGGCCGGGATCCTATAATTCACCCCTCCACTTT CAIRPGSYNSPLHF
NA TRBJ2-1 TRBD2 TRBV5-1 TGCGCCAGCAGTCTTAGCGGGGGGGCATACAATGAGCAGTTCTTC CASSLSGGAYNEQFF
few TRBJ2-1 TRBD1 TRBV11-3 TGTGCCAGCAGCCGAAACTACGGACAGGGGACCTACAATGAGCAGTTCTTC CASSRNYGQGTYNEQFF
NA TRBJ2-5 TRBD1 TRBV5-1 TGCGCCAGCAGCTTGATGACAGGGCAAGAGACCCAGTACTTC CASSLMTGQETQYF
NA TRBJ2-5 TRBD2 TRBV5-1 TGCGCCAGCAGCTTGATCGCTGGCGGGAGGCAAGAGACCCAGTACTTC CASSLIAGGRQETQYF
NA TRBJ2-2 NA TRBV6-5 TGTGCCAGCAGTACAGGGTGGCAGGAGCTGTTTTTT CASSTGWQELFF
NA TRBJ1-2 NA TRBV6-6 TGTGCCAGCAGTCGGGGGGTGGTGCGGGACGATGGCTACACCTTC CASSRGVVRDDGYTF
NA TRBJ2-5 NA TRBV2 TGTGCCAGCAGTGAAGATAGAGGCCAAGAGACCCAGTACTTC CASSEDRGQETQYF
NA TRBJ2-3 NA TRBV7-2 TGTGCCAGCAGCTTAGCGTTCGGCACAGATACGCAGTATTTT CASSLAFGTDTQYF
NA TRBJ1-1 NA TRBV7-2 TGTGCCAGCAGCTTAGGGTTAGGGCACACTGAAGCTTTCTTT CASSLGLGHTEAFF
NA TRBJ2-1 NA TRBV6-2/TRBV6-3 TGTGCCAGCAGTCCGCCGGGGACCCAGTCCCTTCATGAGCAGTTCTTC CASSPPGTQSLHEQFF
few TRBJ1-5 NA TRBV7-7 TGTGCCAGCAGCTTATCGGACAATCAGCCCCAGCATTTT CASSLSDNQPQHF
NA TRBJ1-3 NA TRBV3-1/TRBV3-2 TGTGCCAGCAGCCAAGACGTCCGGGGGATTGGAAACACCATATATTTT CASSQDVRGIGNTIYF
few TRBJ1-1 NA TRBV5-1 TGCGCCAGTCGGGAGGATCTGAACACTGAAGCTTTCTTT CASREDLNTEAFF